Below, 29 T cell receptor beta chains from the same sample are listed, as sequenced in a study of blood T cell repertoires in COVID-19. The data were produced by immunoSEQ multiplex PCR, yet TCRdb's version contains in-frame clones alone and is incomplete. The data show under 200,000 clones, 85% to 90% seen once. Source material: peripheral blood. The receptors come from a man aged 18 to 30 with active or convalescent COVID-19.

The chain joins TRBV3-1 (or the pseudogene TRBV3-2) to TRBJ2-1; TRBD2 is a possible D gene (6 bases). Looked up from germline, CDR1 is LGHDT and CDR2 is YNNKEL (reference sequence). Trimming stripped 3 bases from V and 9 bases from J, with 18 bases between. The CDR3 totals 15 residues. CDR3 nucleotide sequence: TGTGCCAGCAGCCACCGGGCCCCATTGGGGGGTGAGCAGTTCTTC. This codes for CASSHRAPLGGEQFF.

V and J are TRBV2 and TRBJ2-1; possibly TRBD2 for D (5 bases). The germline V and J ends were trimmed by 4 bases and 0 bases, with 13 bases remaining between them. The germline V gene has CDR1 SNHLY and CDR2 FYNNEI. This CDR3 spans 16 amino acids. CDR3 in amino acids: CASSGRLRSSYNEQFF. In nucleotides, the CDR3 is TGTGCCAGCAGTGGGAGACTAAGGAGCTCCTACAATGAGCAGTTCTTC.

The table lists this clone with a count of one. The V call is TRBV28, the J call TRBJ2-4, with D perhaps TRBD1 (7 bases). V dropped 6 bases and J dropped 6 bases, with 15 bases sitting between them. The CDR3 runs 14 residues. Germline CDR1 reads MDHEN; CDR2 reads SYDVKM. Here the CDR3 reads CASSQGGRRNIQYF. CDR3 coding DNA: TGTGCCAGCAGCCAGGGGGGTAGGAGAAACATTCAGTACTTC.

J is TRBJ1-1 and V is TRBV5-1; D remains unclear. This CDR3 is 13 amino acids long. Germline loops: CDR1 SGHRS, CDR2 YFSETQ. Trimming shortened V by 2 bases and J by 3 bases, and 8 bases separated the two germline ends. The chain's CDR3 is CASSFSEDTEAFF. DNA for the CDR3: TGCGCCAGCAGCTTTAGTGAGGACACTGAAGCTTTCTTT.

The chain employs TRBV2 and TRBJ2-7; 7 bases align to TRBD2. The junction had 8 bases not matched to a gene; V was cut back by 2 bases and J by 4 bases. The CDR3 consists of 15 residues. CDR1 is SNHLY, CDR2 FYNNEI, per germline. The CDR3 is CASSEYAGARYEQYF. In DNA, the CDR3 is TGTGCCAGCAGTGAATATGCGGGAGCTAGGTACGAGCAGTACTTC.

This clone was seen just once. This chain links TRBV5-4 with TRBJ1-1, with D uncertain. Trimming took off 4 bases at V and 9 bases at J, with 13 bases between the two ends. The CDR3 has 12 amino acids. Germline V gene data show CDR1 as SGHNT and CDR2 as YYREEE (reference sequence). The DNA of the CDR3 is TGTGCCAGCAGCCTGGACGGAGCACAAGCTTTCTTT. Protein sequence: CASSLDGAQAFF.

The gene calls are TRBV5-6 and TRBJ2-5; D gene uncertain. Trimming stripped 7 bases from V and 0 bases from J, with 13 bases between. The length of the CDR3 is 14 residues. Germline assignment: CDR1 SGHDT and CDR2 YYEEEE. CDR3 DNA: TGTGCCAGCGACACAATGGGTTACCAAGAGACCCAGTACTTC. Encoded protein: CASDTMGYQETQYF.

This chain connects TRBV7-9 to TRBJ1-1, with TRBD1 identical over 10 bases. The CDR3 length is 13 residues. Germline loops: CDR1 SEHNR, CDR2 FQNEAQ (reference sequence). The V gene end was trimmed by 4 bases and the J gene end by 4 bases; junction bases not matched to a gene: 0. CDR3: CASSWTGGTEAFF. The CDR3 region has the DNA TGTGCCAGCAGCTGGACAGGGGGCACTGAAGCTTTCTTT.

This chain links TRBV5-1 with TRBJ2-3; 9 bases match TRBD1. The V and J ends lost 1 base and 0 bases, in that order; junction bases with no gene match: 6. This CDR3 is built from 17 residues. Germline loops: CDR1 SGHRS, CDR2 YFSETQ. CDR3 coding DNA: TGCGCCAGCAGCTTGAACCCACAGGGGGCGAGCACAGATACGCAGTATTTT. Translated: CASSLNPQGASTDTQYF.

V gene TRBV18 combines with J gene TRBJ1-5, with a tentative D call TRBD1 (5 bases). The CDR3 covers 13 residues. V lost 5 bases and J 5 bases, leaving 10 bases between the germline ends. Germline lookup yields CDR1 KGHSH and CDR2 LQKENI. DNA of the CDR3: TGTGCCAGCTCAGGGGGAGGAGATCAGCCCCAGCATTTT. Translation gives CASSGGGDQPQHF.

In its sample, this clone was seen a few times. This chain's CDR3 is CSVVRDGTQNAFF. The CDR3 DNA reads TGCAGCGTTGTACGTGACGGGACACAGAACGCTTTCTTT. The V gene is TRBV29-1, the J gene TRBJ1-1; possible D gene TRBD1, 6 bases. There are 13 residues in the CDR3. Germline V gene sequence: CDR1 SQVTM, CDR2 ANQGSEA. V lost 4 bases and J lost 11, with 20 bases in between. Using reference TRBV29-1 and TRBJ1-1 for the parts outside the CDR3, the full variable domain is SAVISQKPSRDICQRGTSLTIQCQVDSQVTMMFWYRQQPGQSLTLIATANQGSEATYESGFVIDKFPISRPNLTFSTLTVSNMSPEDSSIYLCSVVRDGTQNAFFGQGTRLTVV.

The chain links TRBV5-1 to TRBJ1-3; a weak D match, TRBD1 (6 bases). The CDR3 has 15 residues. With 1 base removed from V and 2 bases from J, the gap between germline ends came to 10 bases. Germline V lookup: CDR1 SGHRS, CDR2 YFSETQ. The DNA for the CDR3 is TGCGCCAGCAGCTTGTCGGGGGGCACTGGAAACACCATATATTTT. Its translation: CASSLSGGTGNTIYF.

This clone was recorded only once. The chain has TRBV7-6 and TRBJ2-1; a weak D match, TRBD2 (6 bases). V was trimmed by 1 base and J by 7 bases, leaving 17 bases between them. The length of the CDR3 is 16 residues. Germline V CDR1 and CDR2: SGHVS, FNYEAQ. As DNA, the CDR3 is TGTGCCAGCAGCTTAGTAGGCGGCGGGATCGGGAATGAGCAGTTCTTC. This codes for CASSLVGGGIGNEQFF. Supplemented by reference TRBV7-6 and TRBJ2-1, the full variable domain reads GAGVSQSPRYKVTKRGQDVALRCDPISGHVSLYWYRQALGQGPEFLTYFNYEAQQDKSGLPNDRFSAERPEGSISTLTIQRTEQRDSAMYRCASSLVGGGIGNEQFFGPGTRLTVL.

This clone has just a few counts. The rearrangement joins TRBV29-1 to TRBJ2-7; no definite D call. Germline assignment: CDR1 SQVTM and CDR2 ANQGSEA. The CDR3 is 13 residues long. Trimming took off 0 bases at V and 2 bases at J, with 8 bases between the two ends. The DNA of the CDR3 is TGCAGCGTTGAAGAGAGAGAAACCTACGAGCAGTACTTC. Translation gives CSVEERETYEQYF.

This chain uses TRBV7-6 with TRBJ1-1; D is undetermined. This CDR3 contains 15 residues. V was cut by 1 base and J by 0 bases, with 9 bases left in between. Germline V lookup: CDR1 SGHVS, CDR2 FNYEAQ. The CDR3 loop is CASSLEADMNTEAFF. As DNA, the CDR3 is TGTGCCAGCAGCTTAGAAGCGGATATGAACACTGAAGCTTTCTTT.

CDR3 sequence reads: CASSPGDSLGYTF. CDR3 bases: TGTGCCAGCTCACCCGGGGACAGTCTTGGCTACACCTTC. This sequence joins TRBV18 and TRBJ1-2, with 7 bases lining up with TRBD1. Trimming at V came to 3 bases and at J to 7 bases, leaving 5 bases not matched to a gene. The germline CDR1 and CDR2 sequences are KGHSH and LQKENI. The CDR3 totals 13 residues. The full variable domain, rest sourced from reference TRBV18 and TRBJ1-2, is NAGVMQNPRHLVRRRGQEARLRCSPMKGHSHVYWYRQLPEEGLKFMVYLQKENIIDESGMPKERFSAEFPKEGPSILRIQQVVRGDSAAYFCASSPGDSLGYTFGSGTRLTVV.

This clone was observed a handful of times. The chain carries TRBV18 and TRBJ2-3; D is undetermined. V gave up 2 bases and J gave up 2 bases, with 11 bases separating them. The CDR3 is made up of 15 amino acids. Per germline, CDR1 KGHSH and CDR2 LQKENI. The CDR3 loop is CASSPIVTTTDTQYF. The CDR3, as DNA: TGTGCCAGCTCACCAATTGTAACTACCACAGATACGCAGTATTTT. Using reference TRBV18 and TRBJ2-3 for the parts outside the CDR3, the full variable domain is NAGVMQNPRHLVRRRGQEARLRCSPMKGHSHVYWYRQLPEEGLKFMVYLQKENIIDESGMPKERFSAEFPKEGPSILRIQQVVRGDSAAYFCASSPIVTTTDTQYFGPGTRLTVL.

The chain uses TRBV28 and TRBJ1-2, with D perhaps matching TRBD1 (5 bases). The CDR3 runs 16 residues. Between the trimmed V and J ends, which lost 3 bases and 8 bases, there was a span of 22 bases. From germline, CDR1 is MDHEN and CDR2 SYDVKM. The CDR3 sequence is CASSFGDRGGALGYTF. DNA of the CDR3: TGTGCCAGCAGTTTCGGGGACCGCGGAGGGGCATTAGGCTACACCTTC.

The V gene is TRBV19, the J gene TRBJ1-1; maybe TRBD1 (5 bases). Germline CDR1 and CDR2: LNHDA and SQIVND (reference sequence). V was pared by 3 bases and J by 5 bases, with 10 bases between. The CDR3 runs to 13 residues. In DNA, the CDR3 is TGTGCCAGTAGTATCCAGGGATATACTGAAGCTTTCTTT. Residues: CASSIQGYTEAFF.

This clone has a single count. The V gene is TRBV6-5, the J gene TRBJ1-2, with 9 positions matching TRBD1. V dropped 6 bases and J dropped 8; count of bases not matched to a gene: 10. Germline assignment: CDR1 MNHEY and CDR2 SVGAGI. This CDR3 contains 14 residues. The CDR3: CASRGRGQGVGYTF. The CDR3 nucleotides are TGTGCCAGCAGGGGTCGGGGACAGGGCGTCGGCTACACCTTC.

The rearrangement joins TRBV5-6 to TRBJ2-1, with 11 bases lining up with TRBD2. CDR3 length equals 14 residues. V shed 3 bases and J 7 bases; nucleotides not matched to a gene: 3. Germline V CDR1 and CDR2: SGHDT, YYEEEE. The DNA for the CDR3 is TGTGCCAGCAGCTCCAGGACTAGCGGGAATGAGCAGTTCTTC. The encoded protein is CASSSRTSGNEQFF.

The chain joins TRBV6-1 to TRBJ1-5, with 8 bases that match TRBD1. The CDR3 loop spans 15 amino acids. Germline CDR1 is MNHNS and CDR2 is SASEGT. V lost 1 base to trimming and J lost 6 bases; unmatched junction nucleotides: 5. In nucleotides, the CDR3 is TGTGCCAGCAGTGAAGGGACAGGGAGGTCTCAGCCCCAGCATTTT. Its translation is CASSEGTGRSQPQHF.

This clone was seen just once. This chain joins TRBV28 and TRBJ1-1, with 8 bases lining up with TRBD1. The J segment lost 5 bases and the V segment lost 3 bases, leaving 17 bases of the junction unmatched. Germline CDR1 is MDHEN and CDR2 is SYDVKM. This CDR3 contains 18 residues. In DNA form, the CDR3 reads TGTGCCAGCAGTTTCCCCCTGACAGGGGATAGGGTAAAAACTGAAGCTTTCTTT. This encodes CASSFPLTGDRVKTEAFF. Drawing the rest from reference TRBV28 and TRBJ1-1, the complete variable domain is DVKVTQSSRYLVKRTGEKVFLECVQDMDHENMFWYRQDPGLGLRLIYFSYDVKMKEKGDIPEGYSVSREKKERFSLILESASTNQTSMYLCASSFPLTGDRVKTEAFFGQGTRLTVV.

This clone was counted a single time. The V gene is TRBV19, the J gene TRBJ1-2; D call uncertain. Germline loops: CDR1 LNHDA, CDR2 SQIVND (reference sequence). This CDR3 has 12 residues. Trimming pared 7 bases from V and 0 bases from J, leaving 6 bases between. CDR3 region: CASNTPNYGYTF. The CDR3 region has the DNA TGTGCCAGTAACACACCTAACTATGGCTACACCTTC.

This chain connects TRBV5-1 to TRBJ1-1, with TRBD1 matching 7 bases. The length of the CDR3 is 15 residues. Trimming cost V 4 bases and J 1 base; bases outside gene matches: 7. Germline lookup yields CDR1 SGHRS and CDR2 YFSETQ. CDR3 in DNA: TGCGCCAGCAGCGCGATAAGACAGGGGAACACTGAAGCTTTCTTT. This codes for CASSAIRQGNTEAFF.

V gene TRBV5-1 combines with J gene TRBJ2-1; 8 nucleotides match TRBD2. CDR1 and CDR2 from the germline V gene are SGHRS and YFSETQ. The V gene end was trimmed by 4 bases and the J gene end by 4 bases; junction bases not matched to a gene: 10. The CDR3 covers 16 residues. The CDR3 DNA reads TGCGCCAGCAGCCGACAGATCGGGAGGGATTACAATGAGCAGTTCTTC. Amino acids: CASSRQIGRDYNEQFF.

The gene calls are TRBV24-1 and TRBJ1-1, with D uncertain. The V end lost 2 bases, the J end lost 0 bases, and 3 bases lay between the germline ends. The CDR3 is made up of 13 amino acids. Germline-derived CDR1 and CDR2 are KGHDR and SFDVKD. The DNA of the CDR3 is TGTGCCACCAGTGATTCCATGAACACTGAAGCTTTCTTT. Its protein product is CATSDSMNTEAFF.

The chain recombines TRBV4-3 with TRBJ2-7, with 9 bases fitting TRBD1. The CDR3 consists of 14 residues. The ends lost 4 bases at V and 2 bases at J; junction bases unmatched: 3. Germline loops: CDR1 LGHNA, CDR2 YSLEER. CDR3 amino acids: CASSPQGAAYEQYF. CDR3 DNA: TGCGCCAGCAGCCCACAGGGGGCTGCCTACGAGCAGTACTTC.

The chain recombines TRBV7-2 with TRBJ2-7, with 9 bases identical to TRBD2. Germline V lookup: CDR1 SGHTA, CDR2 FQGNSA. CDR3 length: 15 amino acids. J gave up 4 bases and V 3 bases, and 7 bases lay outside the gene matches. The CDR3 loop is CASSLQGLAGYEQYV. The CDR3 nucleotides read TGTGCCAGCAGCTTGCAGGGCCTAGCGGGGTACGAGCAGTACGTC.